This entry concerns a single T cell receptor (beta chain). There is no known antigen for this receptor. No quality values exist for individual bases; no much larger clone is one base distant. The sample originates from a study of regulatory T cells in long-lasting Graves disease (dated by TCRdb to the early 2020s). In terms of the full investigation: In the newly diagnosed Graves' disease group, patients had been taking antithyroid drugs for less than 3 months. The study took place in China and was registered as a clinical trial. A total of around 35 samples underwent TCR sequencing: about 13 from persistent and 20 from newly diagnosed Graves' disease patients. Peripheral blood TCR sequencing and RNA sequencing compared persistent Graves' disease patients with newly diagnosed Graves' disease patients.

The research as a whole found: The authors noted that the small sample size was a limitation that may lower accuracy. Preferential use of TRBV28, TRBJ1-2 and TRBJ2-5 was observed in persistent disease, whereas TRBV20-1 and TRBJ2-1 were favored in newly diagnosed disease. Lower TCR Shannon entropy and fewer highly expanded clones were observed in persistent Graves' disease patients than in newly diagnosed patients, which suggested clonal expansion. Sequencing and analysis were limited to the TCR beta chain. Peripheral blood alone was examined, since thyroid tissue, which constituted the primary lesion, could not be accessed. Patients with persistent disease shared more public clonotypes (around 2,700) than newly diagnosed patients did (about 1,000).

The time point label here, explained by the study, means: newly diagnosed GD, antithyroid drugs for less than 3 months. For both TCR sequencing and RNA sequencing, RNA was extracted from PBMCs in TRIzol. The diagnosis of Graves' disease was made according to American Thyroid Association guidelines. Recruitment of patients was carried out at an endocrinology department in Xi'an, China. Each patient gave roughly 8.4 milliliters of peripheral blood, collected in an EDTA anticoagulant tube. Ficoll Paque Plus density gradient separation was used to isolate PBMCs, and no additional T cell sorting was done. RNA quality was checked with an Agilent 2100 Bioanalyzer and agarose gel, and concentration with a NanoDrop 2000. The CDR3 has 16 amino acids, counting the end cysteine and phenylalanine. Only the CDR3 DNA stays, 48 bases, in frame from base 1. The germline V gene yields SGHRS for CDR1 and YFSETQ for CDR2. Unmatched junction bases come to 9, with V trimmed by 0 bases and J by 5 bases.

The library was generated by multiplex PCR. Sequencing was performed on an Illumina HiSeq 4000. TCR beta libraries were built with iRepertoire HTBI primers and Arm-PCR amplification of CDR3 regions. PCR products were gel purified before sequencing. The original pipeline was this. Gene usage analysis of CDR3 amino acid clonotypes relied on the approximately 62 TRBV and about 15 TRBJ segments identified across samples. COPE and FqMerger were used to merge the filtered high-quality paired reads into contigs. BLAST was used to align contigs to the IMGT TRBV, TRBD and TRBJ reference genes, and CDR3 was defined following IMGT. Clonotypes above 0.1% frequency were classified as highly expanded clones. Shannon entropy served as the measure of repertoire diversity, while the Gini coefficient captured V-J evenness. Public clonotypes were defined as clonotypes shared by more than one individual. The raw public reads went through TCRdb reprocessing: fastp at Q25, MiXCR clone calling, in-frame beta chains kept. Identical CDR3 proteins give one entry, which carries the most common genes and DNA. The V and J calls were determined by TCRdb, not by the authors. The sample table contains about 400,000 distinct CDR3 sequences; only one count was recorded for approximately 15% of them. About 8.3% of the sample is in the top ten clones.

Separately, the same data were catalogued under a study of T cells in Graves' hyperthyroidism and ophthalmopathy. The second study's paper adds: Graves' hyperthyroidism was defined as stable when no progression to ophthalmopathy occurred over 18 months of follow-up. Hyperthyroidism patients were newly diagnosed, with disease duration under 2 months, and aged 18 to 65 years. Patients with uncontrolled infections, other autoimmune diseases, pregnancy or lactation were excluded. Diagnoses were based on clinical symptoms, serum thyroxine and TRAb, thyroid ultrasound and orbital computed tomography. The TCR CDR3 was subjected to a first round of RT-PCR using the HTBI primer set and the Qiagen OneStep RT-PCR kit. Most expanded thyroid clonotypes (frequency above 0.001) were also detected in blood, a finding suggesting that blood repertoires may reflect thyroid immune responses. Ophthalmopathy was separated from stable hyperthyroidism by a 13 V-J signature model, with 85% to 90% sensitivity and about 81% specificity obtained in cross-validation and 80%/75% obtained in testing. During validation, the model predicted progression to ophthalmopathy a median of approximately 6.5 months ahead of onset, with around 71% sensitivity and about 75% specificity. A discovery cohort of roughly 100 patients, approximately 44 with Graves' ophthalmopathy and approximately 57 with stable Graves' hyperthyroidism, was used to find distinguishing TCR V-J signatures. An independent validation cohort of 18 to 20 hyperthyroidism patients and approximately 17 patients who later progressed to ophthalmopathy tested prospective prediction of ophthalmopathy. The 100 or so discovery patients were divided at random into training and test sets in a 7:3 ratio. In addition, the study compared T-cell repertoires in thyroid tissue and in blood from roughly 6 Graves' hyperthyroidism patients. After blood sampling, hyperthyroidism patients were treated with methimazole at a starting dose of 30 mg daily, and ophthalmopathy patients were treated with high-dose intravenous methylprednisolone. Libraries were constructed in a second round of multiplex PCR, after which size selection and purification were performed. The libraries were sequenced on an Illumina HiSeq2000 using paired-end 100 bp reads. SOAPnuke was used to process the raw data, removing reads that contained adapters or uncalled bases, had a mean Phred below 15, or lacked an exact match to the constant primer or identifier. High-quality paired reads were merged with COPE v1.2.5, and unique nucleotide sequences were defined as clonotypes. Clonotypes were aligned to IMGT TRBV, TRBD and TRBJ reference segments using MiTCR v1.1. Analysis was restricted to V-J combinations with a frequency above 0.0001, which covered roughly 99% of repertoires. A TCS score was defined as the ratio between F50 (clonal expansion) and ExV (chaos), using BLOSUM62-based TCRdist between CDR3 peptides within each V-J. Welch's t-statistics and random forest reduced 500 to 650 V-J features to roughly 13, which were used in a naive Bayes classifier (R e1071). No statistical method was used to set the sample size in advance, and investigators knew the group allocation. TCR Vbeta CDR3 sequencing of fewer than 150 peripheral blood samples (roughly 43 ophthalmopathy, 70 to 85 hyperthyroidism and roughly 17 progressor patients) is reported in the paper.

Recombination linked TRBV5-1 to TRBJ2-5, and TRBD1 matches 8 of the central bases. The material was peripheral blood mononuclear cells (PBMCs), obtained at new diagnosis, from a patient treated with antithyroid drugs. The origin of this receptor is a woman in her 40s with Graves disease. Donor details come from another sample of the same person, matched by shared clones. For the CDR3, the sequence is CASSLGTGSLGETQYF. The bases read TGCGCCAGCAGCTTGGGGACAGGGTCTTTGGGGGAGACCCAGTACTTC.